This T cell receptor (beta chain) was captured in a study of OX40 agonist ivuxolimab in advanced cancers. Clones were sequenced by immunoSEQ multiplex PCR, and TCRdb holds only the in-frame ones, with some missing. The sample includes more than 10,000 clones, approximately 92% seen only once; the top ten take approximately 80%. Individuals having autoimmune disease history or systemic immunosuppression were not enrolled. The junction had 6 bases not matched to a gene; V was cut back by 5 bases and J by 2 bases. The germline V gene encodes CDR1 SGHTS and CDR2 YDEGEE. The CDR3 has 15 residues. This receptor was obtained from an adult with an advanced solid tumor such as melanoma, head and neck, liver or kidney cancer. This specimen was CD4+ or CD8+ T cells sorted from blood, taken in a trial of the OX40 agonist ivuxolimab. The chain is built from TRBV5-8 and TRBJ2-3; 9 bases fit TRBD1. The CDR3 DNA follows: TGTGCCAGCAGTCCCGGGACAGGGAACACAGATACGCAGTATTTT. It yields the protein CASSPGTGNTDTQYF.